The 29 T cell receptor beta chains below come from one sample, sequenced in a study of shared clonotypes between healthy human individuals. Method: immunoSEQ multiplex PCR; TCRdb's copy keeps in-frame clones and lacks some. In the table there are 2 million to 2.5 million clones, 90% to 95% of which are singletons. Sequencing input: naive CD4+ T cells from PBMCs. Subset denoted: CD45RA+ positively selected. Receptors were obtained from a man between 18 and 29 years old in good health. Some clones in this sample may be carry-over from other donors' samples.

The genes are TRBV27 and TRBJ2-1, with D tentatively TRBD1 (6 bases). The V gene lost 5 bases and the J gene lost 10 bases, with 21 bases spanning the gap. Germline CDR1 and CDR2: MNHEY and SMNVEV (reference sequence). The length of the CDR3 is 15 residues. Here the CDR3 reads CASSGWGTKDSEQFF. The CDR3 bases are TGTGCCAGCAGTGGGTGGGGAACAAAGGACAGCGAGCAGTTCTTC.

V gene TRBV4-1 combines with J gene TRBJ2-1; D is undetermined. The germline V gene has CDR1 MGHRA and CDR2 YSYEKL. V was shortened by 1 base and J by 0 bases, with 10 bases between the two germline ends. The CDR3 consists of 16 residues. The CDR3 reads CASSQGVPGSYNEQFF. The CDR3 coding sequence is TGCGCCAGCAGCCAAGGGGTCCCCGGCTCCTACAATGAGCAGTTCTTC.

To note about this clone: The sample has other DNA sequences that encode this CDR3 too. The gene calls are TRBV19 and TRBJ2-1; D may be TRBD2 (6 bases). Trimming removed 4 bases at V and 0 bases at J, with 7 bases between. Germline CDR1 LNHDA, CDR2 SQIVND (reference sequence). The CDR3 totals 14 residues. The CDR3 DNA reads as TGTGCCAGTAGTAGGCGGGGCTCCTACAATGAGCAGTTCTTC. Amino acids: CASSRRGSYNEQFF.

In regard to this clone: Other DNA sequences in this specimen translate into the identical CDR3. The rearrangement uses TRBV5-1 and TRBJ1-2, with TRBD1 as a possible D gene (6 bases). V was pared by 4 bases and J by 3 bases, with 10 bases between. The CDR3 totals 13 residues. CDR1 and CDR2 (germline): SGHRS, YFSETQ. In nucleotides, the CDR3 is TGCGCCAGCAGCAGGGGGACGGACTATGGCTACACCTTC. Its translation is CASSRGTDYGYTF.

Worth noting for this clone: Other DNA sequences of this sample code for an identical CDR3. V and J are TRBV5-4 and TRBJ2-7; 7 nucleotides agree with TRBD2. CDR1 and CDR2 (germline): SGHNT, YYREEE (reference sequence). The J segment lost 0 bases and the V segment lost 0 bases, leaving 3 bases of the junction unmatched. CDR3 length: 15 amino acids. The CDR3 region has the DNA TGTGCCAGCAGCTTGGGTGGCGGGAGCTCCTACGAGCAGTACTTC. Translation gives CASSLGGGSSYEQYF.

CDR3 in DNA: TGTGCCATCCAAAGACAGCCGGGGGCTGAGCAGTTCTTC. Residues: CAIQRQPGAEQFF. This sequence joins TRBV28 and TRBJ2-1, with D possibly being TRBD1 or TRBD2 (6 bases each). This CDR3 has 13 amino acids. CDR1 is MDHEN and CDR2 is SYDVKM in the germline V gene. V lost 10 bases and J 9 bases, leaving 19 bases between the germline ends.

Concerning this clone itself: Other DNA sequences of this sample code for an identical CDR3. The chain carries TRBV6-5 and TRBJ2-7, with D perhaps TRBD1 or TRBD2 (5 bases each). Germline-derived CDR1 and CDR2 are MNHEY and SVGAGI. CDR3 length: 13 residues. V lost 2 bases to trimming and J lost 2 bases, with 7 bases between them. The CDR3 bases are TGTGCCAGCAGTTACCTGGGGGCCTACGAGCAGTACTTC. Translated: CASSYLGAYEQYF.

The V and J genes are TRBV5-1 and TRBJ1-4, with unresolved D. Trimming cost V 0 bases and J 3 bases, with 9 bases left between them. Per germline, CDR1 SGHRS and CDR2 YFSETQ. The CDR3 sequence is 15 residues long. The DNA for the CDR3 is TGCGCCAGCAGCTTGGACCGGGCCGCTAATGAAAAACTGTTTTTT. It specifies CASSLDRAANEKLFF.

The chain is built from TRBV6-5 and TRBJ1-4, with D uncertain. Looked up from germline, CDR1 is MNHEY and CDR2 is SVGAGI. Trimming stripped 8 bases from V and 3 bases from J, with 7 bases between. This CDR3 spans 12 amino acids. The CDR3 nucleotides are TGTGCCAGCGGGCAATCTAATGAAAAACTGTTTTTT. Residues: CASGQSNEKLFF.

This chain connects TRBV7-6 to TRBJ2-1, with D unclear. V was pared by 0 bases and J by 7 bases, with 16 bases between. The CDR3 contains 16 residues. Germline-derived CDR1 and CDR2 are SGHVS and FNYEAQ. The DNA for the CDR3 is TGTGCCAGCAGCTTAGCTAAAGGACCCGCGAGGAATGAGCAGTTCTTC. It yields the protein CASSLAKGPARNEQFF.

Points on this clone: The same CDR3 also results from other DNA sequences found in this sample. The rearrangement links TRBV5-1 to TRBJ2-7; 9 bases fit TRBD1. CDR1 is SGHRS and CDR2 is YFSETQ in the germline V gene. This CDR3 is built from 14 residues. V shed 3 bases, J shed 3 bases, and the junction held 4 bases outside the gene matches. The CDR3 spells CASSSGQGLYEQYF. CDR3 in DNA: TGCGCCAGCAGCTCGGGACAGGGACTCTACGAGCAGTACTTC.

The chain employs TRBV19 and TRBJ1-4; 7 bases map to TRBD1. With 8 bases clipped from V and 0 bases from J, the junction kept 12 bases outside the gene matches. The length of the CDR3 is 17 residues. From germline, CDR1 is LNHDA and CDR2 SQIVND (reference sequence). The CDR3 coding sequence is TGTGCCAGTGCCAACAGGGGCGCGATGGCAACTAATGAAAAACTGTTTTTT. Its translation is CASANRGAMATNEKLFF.

This sequence joins TRBV7-3 and TRBJ2-2; 8 bases match TRBD1. This CDR3 is built from 16 residues. With V trimmed by 3 bases and J by 2 bases, 5 bases remained unmatched. Per the germline V gene, CDR1 is SGHTA and CDR2 is FQGTGA. The CDR3 reads CASSFEAGGNTGELFF. The CDR3 coding sequence is TGTGCCAGCAGCTTCGAAGCAGGGGGCAACACCGGGGAGCTGTTTTTT.

As for this clone: The same CDR3 is also encoded by other DNA sequences in this sample. This chain joins TRBV9 and TRBJ2-7, with D hard to call. CDR1 and CDR2 (germline): SGDLS, YYNGEE. The CDR3 consists of 15 residues. V dropped 0 bases and J dropped 0 bases, with 10 bases sitting between them. CDR3: CASSVEGRSSYEQYF. The CDR3, as DNA: TGTGCCAGCAGCGTAGAGGGCAGAAGCTCCTACGAGCAGTACTTC.

CDR3 sequence (DNA): TGTGCCAGCAGCTTAGTACGACAGGGAAAACTGTTTTTT. The encoded protein is CASSLVRQGKLFF. The chain is built from TRBV7-8 and TRBJ1-4; 7 bases are shared with TRBD1. V trimming: 1 base; J trimming: 10 bases; junction bases outside the gene matches: 3. The CDR3 sequence is 13 residues long. Germline CDR1 reads SGHVS; CDR2 reads FQNEAQ.

The chain is built from TRBV14 and TRBJ1-1; no clear D. V gave up 4 bases and J gave up 11 bases, with 17 bases separating them. The CDR3 contains 13 residues. Per germline, CDR1 SGHDN and CDR2 FVKESK. The CDR3 protein is CASSPRSSAGAFF. Written as DNA, the CDR3 is TGTGCCAGCAGCCCCCGCTCGAGCGCGGGGGCTTTCTTT. Full variable domain (remainder filled in from reference TRBV14 and TRBJ1-1): EAGVTQFPSHSVIEKGQTVTLRCDPISGHDNLYWYRRVMGKEIKFLLHFVKESKQDESGMPNNRFLAERTGGTYSTLKVQPAELEDSGVYFCASSPRSSAGAFFGQGTRLTVV.

A few counts support this clone. The chain carries TRBV18 and TRBJ1-1; the match to TRBD1 covers 7 bases. V lost 6 bases to trimming and J lost 6 bases; unmatched junction nucleotides: 13. Per the germline V gene, CDR1 is KGHSH and CDR2 is LQKENI. The CDR3 totals 15 residues. DNA for the CDR3: TGTGCCAGCTCCCCCGGACAGGAAGCCTCTTCTGAAGCTTTCTTT. Translating it yields CASSPGQEASSEAFF. Filled out from reference TRBV18 and TRBJ1-1, the complete variable domain reads NAGVMQNPRHLVRRRGQEARLRCSPMKGHSHVYWYRQLPEEGLKFMVYLQKENIIDESGMPKERFSAEFPKEGPSILRIQQVVRGDSAAYFCASSPGQEASSEAFFGQGTRLTVV.

The chain recombines TRBV27 with TRBJ2-5; the D gene is possibly TRBD1 (6 bases). The CDR3 totals 15 residues. The germline CDR1 and CDR2 sequences are MNHEY and SMNVEV (reference sequence). Trimming removed 7 bases at V and 5 bases at J, with 20 bases between. DNA for the CDR3: TGTGCCAGCAAACGACAGGCGGACCAGCGGGAGACCCAGTACTTC. This codes for CASKRQADQRETQYF.

DNA of the CDR3: TGTGCCAGCATACCCGGACAGGGTAGGCATGAGCAGTTCTTC. It codes for CASIPGQGRHEQFF. The genes are TRBV2 and TRBJ2-1, with 8 bases identical to TRBD1. CDR1 and CDR2 (germline): SNHLY, FYNNEI. This CDR3 contains 14 residues. The V gene end was trimmed by 7 bases and the J gene end by 8 bases; junction bases not matched to a gene: 10.

A few counts support this clone. The gene calls are TRBV7-9 and TRBJ2-1; D might be TRBD1 or TRBD2, each matching 5 bases. Trimming removed 5 bases from V and 6 bases from J, with 17 bases in between. The CDR3 loop spans 15 amino acids. Germline V gene sequence: CDR1 SEHNR, CDR2 FQNEAQ (reference sequence). The CDR3 sequence is CASSPQGVWANEQFF. The CDR3 nucleotides read TGTGCCAGCAGCCCCCAGGGAGTGTGGGCCAATGAGCAGTTCTTC.

This chain joins TRBV11-3 and TRBJ1-3; D uncertain. CDR1 is SGHNT, CDR2 YENEEA, per germline. The CDR3 runs 10 residues. Trimming left V 5 bases short and J 16 bases short, with 12 bases between. This CDR3 reads CASSLWDGYF. The CDR3 nucleotides read TGTGCCAGCAGCCTCTGGGATGGGTATTTT.

This clone is a singleton in its sample. Other nucleotide sequences in the sample specify the same CDR3. The rearrangement links TRBV11-1 to TRBJ2-7; tentatively, D is TRBD2 (5 bases). Germline CDR1 reads SGHAT; CDR2 reads FQDESV (reference sequence). The CDR3 is made up of 13 amino acids. Trimming took off 2 bases at V and 2 bases at J, with 7 bases between the two ends. The CDR3 protein is CASSLTGTYEQYF. The DNA of the CDR3 is TGTGCCAGCAGCTTAACGGGGACCTACGAGCAGTACTTC.

The rearrangement joins TRBV7-3 to TRBJ2-2; 7 positions agree with TRBD2. The CDR3 covers 15 residues. The ends lost 5 bases at V and 4 bases at J; junction bases unmatched: 7. Germline V CDR1 and CDR2: SGHTA, FQGTGA. CDR3 DNA: TGTGCCAGCAGCCGGGGACTATATGGCACCGGGGAGCTGTTTTTT. It codes for CASSRGLYGTGELFF.

The chain is built from TRBV5-1 and TRBJ1-3; the D gene is possibly TRBD1 (5 bases). The CDR3 loop spans 14 amino acids. V was pared by 6 bases and J by 0 bases, with 10 bases between. Germline V lookup: CDR1 SGHRS, CDR2 YFSETQ. This CDR3 is CASTSGFSGNTIYF. The CDR3 DNA reads as TGCGCCAGCACCTCAGGGTTCTCTGGAAACACCATATATTTT.

This clone was detected a few times. The rearrangement links TRBV28 to TRBJ1-1; no firm D call. CDR3 size: 11 residues. Per the germline V gene, CDR1 is MDHEN and CDR2 is SYDVKM. V was pared by 11 bases and J by 1 base, with 8 bases between. The CDR3 reads CAVTGNTEAFF. For the CDR3, the DNA is TGTGCCGTAACTGGGAACACTGAAGCTTTCTTT.

The V gene is TRBV19, the J gene TRBJ1-5; D gene ambiguous. Germline CDR1 reads LNHDA; CDR2 reads SQIVND (reference sequence). This CDR3 region has 12 residues. The V gene lost 9 bases and the J gene lost 5 bases, with 11 bases spanning the gap. The CDR3 is CASNSVDQPQHF. CDR3 nucleotide sequence: TGTGCCAGCAACAGCGTTGATCAGCCCCAGCATTTT.

V is TRBV5-1 and J is TRBJ2-1; 10 bases map to TRBD2. This CDR3 is built from 16 residues. J gave up 7 bases and V 0 bases, and 7 bases lay outside the gene matches. Per the germline V gene, CDR1 is SGHRS and CDR2 is YFSETQ. The CDR3 region has the DNA TGCGCCAGCAGCTTGGGGAACCTAGCGGGAGAAAATGAGCAGTTCTTC. It is translated as CASSLGNLAGENEQFF.

The chain has TRBV29-1 and TRBJ2-2, with TRBD2 identical over 12 bases. The germline gives CDR1 SQVTM, CDR2 ANQGSEA. The CDR3 consists of 16 residues. V shed 7 bases, J shed 1 base, and the junction held 7 bases outside the gene matches. CDR3 amino acids: CSATLAGGWNTGELFF. The CDR3 coding sequence is TGCAGCGCGACCCTAGCGGGAGGGTGGAACACCGGGGAGCTGTTTTTT.

The rearrangement uses TRBV27 and TRBJ2-3; D ambiguous. Germline V gene sequence: CDR1 MNHEY, CDR2 SMNVEV (reference sequence). V dropped 4 bases and J dropped 3 bases, with 8 bases sitting between them. The CDR3 has 13 residues. In DNA form, the CDR3 reads TGTGCCAGCAGTTCTGCCCGAACAGATACGCAGTATTTT. This codes for CASSSARTDTQYF.